Below, one T cell receptor (beta chain) is given with its context. Its antigen is currently unknown. These data belong to a study of T cell responses to AZD1222 COVID-19 vaccine. Across the whole study: Second-dose groups at about 4 or about 12 weeks were pooled.

The CDR3 loop spans 16 amino acids. The V gene's germline CDR1 is LNHDA and CDR2 SQIVND (reference sequence). V gave up 9 bases and J gave up 4 bases; unmatched junction bases: 9. Assay: immunoSEQ multiplex PCR; the TCRdb copy retains only in-frame clones and omits some. Of about 180,000 clones listed, roughly 89% were seen once; the top ten hold 1.6%. Findings and limits, study-wide: Vaccine-associated CD4 TCRs spanned spike, dominant at 160-218 and 743-854. Spike-specific TCR breadth and depth went up after people got two AZD1222 doses. Close to half of spike-specific TCRs reportedly recognize unmutated variant regions.

J is TRBJ2-2 and V is TRBV19, with TRBD2 matching over 12 bases. The source of this sequence is an adult in good health. The input for sequencing was peripheral blood, taken on day 0 of AZD1222 vaccination. The CDR3 region has the DNA TGTGCCAGCCACGGACTAGCGGGGATACCCACCGGGGAGCTGTTTTTT. Protein product: CASHGLAGIPTGELFF.